This paragraph reports one TCR beta chain. Its antigen is not identified. This entry belongs to a study of PD-1 blockade in classical Hodgkin lymphoma. The germline V and J ends were trimmed by 7 bases and 0 bases, with 9 bases remaining between them. The germline V gene encodes CDR1 SGHRS and CDR2 YFSETQ. This CDR3 has 13 residues. Findings and caveats of the study: In newly diagnosed patients, baseline TCR diversity was reportedly below that of healthy donors. Nothing has yet pinned down what causes the repertoire differences, possibly disease activity or prior therapy.

Time point given: newly diagnosed, previously untreated cHL patient sample. Thawed PBMCs underwent magnetic negative selection to yield purified CD4+ T cells. TCRdb keeps only in-frame clones here, not all; method: immunoSEQ multiplex PCR. The profile shows about 20,000 clones, around four fifths of them singletons. Sequenced input: CD4+ T cells from blood. This TCR derives from a human donor with classical Hodgkin lymphoma. The chain joins TRBV5-1 to TRBJ2-3; D is unclear. CDR3 amino acids: CASQVSSTDTQYF. The CDR3 DNA reads as TGCGCCAGCCAAGTTTCTAGCACAGATACGCAGTATTTT.